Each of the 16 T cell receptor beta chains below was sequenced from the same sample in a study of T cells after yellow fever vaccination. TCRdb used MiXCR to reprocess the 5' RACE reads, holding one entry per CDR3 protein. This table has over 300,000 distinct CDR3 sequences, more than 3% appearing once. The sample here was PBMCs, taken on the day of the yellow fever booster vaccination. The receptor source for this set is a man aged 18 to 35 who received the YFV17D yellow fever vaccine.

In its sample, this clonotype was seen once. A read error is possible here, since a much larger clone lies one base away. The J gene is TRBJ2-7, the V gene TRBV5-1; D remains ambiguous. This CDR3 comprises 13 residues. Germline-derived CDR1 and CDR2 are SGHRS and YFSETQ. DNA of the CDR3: TGCGCCTGCAGCTTGGAGACCTCCTACGAGCAGTACTTC. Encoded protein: CACSLETSYEQYF.

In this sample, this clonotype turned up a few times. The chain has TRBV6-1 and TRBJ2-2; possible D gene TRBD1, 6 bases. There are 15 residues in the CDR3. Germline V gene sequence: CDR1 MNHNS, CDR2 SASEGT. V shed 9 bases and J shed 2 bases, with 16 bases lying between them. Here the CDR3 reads CASSSGHLNTGELFF. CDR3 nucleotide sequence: TGTGCCAGTAGCTCGGGACACCTTAACACCGGGGAGCTGTTTTTT.

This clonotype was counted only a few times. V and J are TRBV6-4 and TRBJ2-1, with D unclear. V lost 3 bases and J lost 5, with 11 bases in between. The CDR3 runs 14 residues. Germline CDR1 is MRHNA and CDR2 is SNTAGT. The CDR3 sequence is CASSEVTGDNEQFF. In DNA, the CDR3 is TGTGCCAGCAGTGAAGTGACTGGAGACAATGAGCAGTTCTTC.

In DNA, the CDR3 is TGCGCCAGCAGCTCGGAGGGACAGCTCTATGGCTACACCTTC. It yields the protein CASSSEGQLYGYTF. The chain joins TRBV5-1 to TRBJ1-2, with 7 bases fitting TRBD1. CDR1 and CDR2 from the germline V gene are SGHRS and YFSETQ. The CDR3 has 14 amino acids. After removal of 3 bases from V and 4 bases from J, the junction contained 6 bases not matched to a gene.

The CDR3 loop reads CASSPLAAVSYEQYV. CDR3 in DNA: TGTGCCAGCAGCCCCCTTGCGGCGGTCTCCTACGAGCAGTACGTC. The chain is built from TRBV7-9 and TRBJ2-7, with D uncertain. CDR1 and CDR2 (germline): SEHNR, FQNEAQ (reference sequence). Between the trimmed V and J ends, which lost 5 bases and 0 bases, there was a span of 14 bases. This CDR3 has 15 residues.

DNA for the CDR3: TGTGCCAGCTCTGGGCAGGCAGAGACCCAGTACTTC. Translated, it gives CASSGQAETQYF. The rearrangement uses TRBV2 and TRBJ2-5; D is undetermined. The CDR3 is 12 amino acids. Germline V lookup: CDR1 SNHLY, CDR2 FYNNEI. V was clipped by 8 bases and J by 4 bases, with 11 bases between them.

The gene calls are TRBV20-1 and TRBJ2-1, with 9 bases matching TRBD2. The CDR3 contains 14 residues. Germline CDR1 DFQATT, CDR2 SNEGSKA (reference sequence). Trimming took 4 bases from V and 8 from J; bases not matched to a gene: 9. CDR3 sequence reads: CSATHGGGADEQFF. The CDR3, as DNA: TGCAGTGCTACCCATGGCGGGGGGGCCGATGAGCAGTTCTTC.

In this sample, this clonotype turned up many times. The CDR3: CASSFKDGSYEQYF. The CDR3 bases are TGTGCCAGCAGCTTTAAGGACGGCTCCTACGAGCAGTACTTC. The V and J genes are TRBV7-2 and TRBJ2-7; D remains unclear. The length of the CDR3 is 14 residues. Trimming removed 3 bases at V and 0 bases at J, with 9 bases between. CDR1 is SGHTA and CDR2 is FQGNSA in the germline V gene.

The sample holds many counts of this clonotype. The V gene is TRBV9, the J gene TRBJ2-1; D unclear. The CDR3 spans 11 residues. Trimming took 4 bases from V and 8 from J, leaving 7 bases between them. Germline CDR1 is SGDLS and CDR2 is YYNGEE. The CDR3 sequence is CASSQYDEQFF. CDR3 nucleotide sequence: TGTGCCAGCAGCCAGTATGATGAGCAGTTCTTC.

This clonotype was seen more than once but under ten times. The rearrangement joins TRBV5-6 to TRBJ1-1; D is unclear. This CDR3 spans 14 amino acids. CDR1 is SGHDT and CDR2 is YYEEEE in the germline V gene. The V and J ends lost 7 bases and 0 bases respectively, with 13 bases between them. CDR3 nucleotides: TGTGCCAGCGGTCGAGTCGGCATGAACACTGAAGCTTTCTTT. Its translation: CASGRVGMNTEAFF.

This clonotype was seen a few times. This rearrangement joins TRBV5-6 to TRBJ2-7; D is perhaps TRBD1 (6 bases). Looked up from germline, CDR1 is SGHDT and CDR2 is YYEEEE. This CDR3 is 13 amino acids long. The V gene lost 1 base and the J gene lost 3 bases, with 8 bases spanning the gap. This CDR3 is CASSLQGNYEQYF. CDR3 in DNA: TGTGCCAGCAGCTTGCAGGGGAACTACGAGCAGTACTTC. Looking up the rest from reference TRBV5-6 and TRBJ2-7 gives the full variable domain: DAGVTQSPTHLIKTRGQQVTLRCSPKSGHDTVSWYQQALGQGPQFIFQYYEEEERQRGNFPDRFSGHQFPNYSSELNVNALLLGDSALYLCASSLQGNYEQYFGPGTRLTVT.

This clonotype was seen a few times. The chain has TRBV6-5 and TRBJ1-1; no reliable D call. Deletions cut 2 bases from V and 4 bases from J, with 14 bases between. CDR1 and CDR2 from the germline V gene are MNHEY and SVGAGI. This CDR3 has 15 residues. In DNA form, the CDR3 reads TGTGCCAGCAGTTACCAGGAGGGTTCGATCACTGAAGCTTTCTTT. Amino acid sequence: CASSYQEGSITEAFF.

The CDR3 protein is CASSFGGGPSVEQYF. CDR3 DNA: TGTGCCAGCAGCTTCGGCGGGGGGCCTTCCGTCGAGCAGTACTTC. The chain uses TRBV7-6 and TRBJ2-7; the match to TRBD2 covers 8 bases. The CDR3 is 15 amino acids. Germline lookup yields CDR1 SGHVS and CDR2 FNYEAQ. V lost 3 bases and J lost 6; bases outside the gene matches: 10.

CDR3 protein: CASSLGQVAVTWNSPLHF. Here the CDR3 DNA reads TGTGCCAGCAGCTTAGGCCAGGTCGCCGTGACGTGGAATTCACCCCTCCACTTT. The rearrangement uses TRBV7-9 and TRBJ1-6; D remains ambiguous. V was shortened by 1 base and J by 7 bases, with 20 bases between the two germline ends. There are 18 residues in the CDR3. In germline, CDR1 is SEHNR, CDR2 FQNEAQ (reference sequence).

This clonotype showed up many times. CDR3 region: CASPVTDRARYGYTF. As DNA, the CDR3 is TGTGCCTCACCAGTCACAGACAGGGCGAGGTATGGCTACACCTTC. The chain employs TRBV30 and TRBJ1-2; TRBD1 matches at 7 bases. V lost 7 bases, J lost 5 bases, and 16 bases stayed unmatched. This CDR3 has 15 amino acids. Per the germline V gene, CDR1 is GTSNPN and CDR2 is SVGIG (reference sequence).

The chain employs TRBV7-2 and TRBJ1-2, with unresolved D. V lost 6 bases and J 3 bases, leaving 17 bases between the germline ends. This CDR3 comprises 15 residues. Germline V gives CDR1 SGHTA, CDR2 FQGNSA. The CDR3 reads CASSVAQSMDYGYTF. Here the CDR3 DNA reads TGTGCCAGCAGTGTCGCTCAGAGCATGGACTATGGCTACACCTTC. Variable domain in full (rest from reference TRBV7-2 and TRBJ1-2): GAGVSQSPSNKVTEKGKDVELRCDPISGHTALYWYRQSLGQGLEFLIYFQGNSAPDKSGLPSDRFSAERTGGSVSTLTIQRTQQEDSAVYLCASSVAQSMDYGYTFGSGTRLTVV.